The 30 T cell receptor beta chains below come from one sample, sequenced in a study of regulatory T cells in long-lasting Graves disease. Combining iRepertoire HTBI primers with Arm-PCR of CDR3 regions, the authors built TCR beta libraries. TCRdb analysed the multiplex PCR reads with MiXCR anew, one entry per CDR3 protein. The table includes 200,000 to 300,000 distinct CDR3 sequences, around 20% detected once. This sample's time point: newly diagnosed GD, antithyroid drugs for less than 3 months. TCR sequences were obtained from RNA taken from PBMCs. Source: peripheral blood mononuclear cells (PBMCs), taken at new diagnosis, from a patient treated with antithyroid drugs. These receptors came from a female donor with Graves disease.

Points on this clonotype: This likely stems from a read error, as it lies one base from a far larger clone. The V gene is TRBV12-3 or TRBV12-4, the J gene TRBJ2-1, with D possibly TRBD1 on 5 matching bases. Trimming stripped 5 bases from V and 8 bases from J, with 13 bases between. The CDR3 sequence is 13 residues long. This CDR3 reads CASSDYRFHEQFF. The CDR3 DNA is TGTGCCAGCAGTGATTACAGGTTCCATGAGCAGTTCTTC.

At least ten counts were recorded for this clonotype. This sequence joins TRBV12-3 or TRBV12-4 and TRBJ2-6, with D hard to call. The CDR3 length is 13 residues. Trimming pared 3 bases from V and 4 bases from J, leaving 4 bases between. CDR3 sequence (DNA): TGTGCCAGCAGTTTCCAAGGGGCCAACGTCCTGACTTTC. Amino acids: CASSFQGANVLTF.

This rearrangement joins TRBV3-2 to TRBJ1-2. TRBV3-2 corresponds to a pseudogene. The CDR3 covers 13 residues. CDR3 DNA sequence: TGTGCCAGCAGCCAAGTCGGCGGCTATGGCTACACCTTC. It specifies CASSQVGGYGYTF.

This clonotype was found many times. The genes are TRBV12-3 or TRBV12-4 and TRBJ2-5; tentatively, D is TRBD1 (6 bases). The ends were cut back, 10 bases at V and 2 bases at J, with 8 bases in the middle. This CDR3 spans 11 amino acids. The CDR3 nucleotides read TGTGCCATAGGACAGCAAGAGACCCAGTACTTC. Amino acid sequence: CAIGQQETQYF.

The chain joins TRBV30 to TRBJ2-5; no firm D call. This CDR3 has 12 residues. Germline lookup yields CDR1 GTSNPN and CDR2 SVGIG (reference sequence). V dropped 1 base and J dropped 3 bases, with 6 bases sitting between them. CDR3 nucleotide sequence: TGTGCCTGGAGTGGCATCGAAGAGACCCAGTACTTC. Amino acid sequence: CAWSGIEETQYF.

The genes are TRBV29-1 and TRBJ2-1; 7 bases are shared with TRBD1. This CDR3 is built from 11 residues. Trimming at V came to 7 bases and at J to 6 bases, leaving 3 bases not matched to a gene. The germline V gene encodes CDR1 SQVTM and CDR2 ANQGSEA. The CDR3 region has the DNA TGCAGCGGATACAGGGGCAATGAGCAGTTCTTC. Translated: CSGYRGNEQFF.

This clonotype occurred many times. The gene calls are TRBV12-3 or TRBV12-4 and TRBJ2-5; no clear D gene. Trimming took off 6 bases at V and 4 bases at J, with 21 bases between the two ends. CDR3 length: 16 residues. The DNA for the CDR3 is TGTGCCAGCAGCTTCGGTATACGGGTAACCGGAGAGACCCAGTACTTC. The encoded protein is CASSFGIRVTGETQYF.

The sample holds one count of this clonotype. Only one base separates this from a far larger clonotype, so it likely reflects a read error. V usage is TRBV7-9 and J usage is TRBJ2-2; 13 bases match TRBD2. CDR3 length: 18 amino acids. The germline V gene has CDR1 SEHNR and CDR2 FQNEAQ (reference sequence). With 5 bases clipped from V and 5 bases from J, the junction kept 11 bases outside the gene matches. CDR3 DNA sequence: TGTGCCAGCAGCGACGATCCGAGACTAGCGGGAGGTACCGGGGAGCTGTTTTTT. Translating it yields CASSDDPRLAGGTGELFF. Combining the CDR3 with reference TRBV7-9 and TRBJ2-2 gives the whole variable domain DTGVSQNPRHKITKRGQNVTFRCDPISEHNRLYWYRQTLGQGPEFLTYFQNEAQLEKSRLLSDRFSAERPKGSFSTLEIQRTEQGDSAMYLCASSDDPRLAGGTGELFFGEGSRLTVL.

This clonotype was found many times. V and J are TRBV2 and TRBJ2-5; 7 nucleotides line up with TRBD2. The CDR3 length is 14 residues. V was clipped by 2 bases and J by 4 bases; unmatched bases: 4. Germline-derived CDR1 and CDR2 are SNHLY and FYNNEI. CDR3 DNA sequence: TGTGCCAGCAGTGAACGCCCGGGGGGAGAGACCCAGTACTTC. It codes for CASSERPGGETQYF.

This clonotype was found many times. The V gene is TRBV6-1, the J gene TRBJ2-7; TRBD1 agrees at 10 bases. The V segment lost 6 bases and the J segment 4 bases; nucleotides outside the gene matches: 9. The germline gives CDR1 MNHNS, CDR2 SASEGT. The CDR3 contains 15 residues. The CDR3 spells CASRSTGTGVYEQYF. CDR3 in DNA: TGTGCCAGCAGGTCAACCGGGACAGGGGTTTACGAGCAGTACTTC.

This clonotype has more than one count but fewer than ten. The chain recombines TRBV6-9 with TRBJ2-7; D unresolved. CDR3 length: 12 amino acids. V was cut by 3 bases and J by 3 bases, with 6 bases left in between. The V gene's germline CDR1 is MNHGY and CDR2 SVAAGI. CDR3 loop: CASSYRLYEQYF. The CDR3 DNA reads TGTGCCAGCAGTTACCGCCTCTACGAGCAGTACTTC.

This chain connects TRBV20-1 to TRBJ2-3, with 11 nucleotides matching TRBD2. Germline V lookup: CDR1 DFQATT, CDR2 SNEGSKA (reference sequence). Germline trimming cut 5 bases from V and 4 bases from J; bases unmatched to any gene: 8. This CDR3 is built from 15 residues. CDR3 DNA sequence: TGCAGTGCTCGCTTAGCGGGGGGGGGCCCAGATACGCAGTATTTT. Translated: CSARLAGGGPDTQYF.

This clonotype was seen once. This may stem from a read error, because a much larger clone lies one nucleotide away. J is TRBJ2-3 and V is TRBV4-1, with 13 bases that match TRBD2. Losses at the gene ends were 0 bases for V and 8 bases for J; bases not matched to a gene: 8. The CDR3 spans 17 residues. Germline-derived CDR1 and CDR2 are MGHRA and YSYEKL. CDR3 residues: CASSQELLAGGGSTQYF. The CDR3 coding sequence is TGCGCCAGCAGCCAAGAGCTACTAGCGGGAGGGGGGAGTACGCAGTATTTT.

This clonotype was seen a handful of times. The rearrangement joins TRBV3-1 to TRBJ2-7; D may be TRBD1 (6 bases). The ends were cut back, 1 base at V and 1 base at J, with 8 bases in the middle. Germline V gene data show CDR1 as LGHDT and CDR2 as YNNKEL (reference sequence). The CDR3 has 14 residues. CDR3 bases: TGTGCCAGCAGCCAAGGACAGGTATCCTACGAGCAGTACTTC. Translated: CASSQGQVSYEQYF.

In the case of this clonotype: Just one base apart from a much larger clone, this may be a read error. The chain couples TRBV20-1 to TRBJ1-1; TRBD1 might be the D (5 bases). The CDR3 has 14 amino acids. Germline CDR1 DFQATT, CDR2 SNEGSKA (reference sequence). CDR3 sequence (DNA): TGCAGTGCTAGAGAAATGGGGGGGAACACTGAAGCTCTCTTT. Its protein product is CSAREMGGNTEALF.

This clonotype was counted ten times or more. The chain is built from TRBV28 and TRBJ1-1; weak D call: TRBD1 (6 bases). This CDR3 has 14 residues. Trimming stripped 5 bases from V and 0 bases from J, with 10 bases between. Germline CDR1 reads MDHEN; CDR2 reads SYDVKM. CDR3 region: CASSTGTVNTEAFF. CDR3 sequence (DNA): TGTGCCAGCAGTACAGGGACGGTGAACACTGAAGCTTTCTTT.

This clonotype is classed as medium-sized. This chain joins TRBV6-2 or TRBV6-3 and TRBJ2-1, with TRBD2 matching 14 bases. The CDR3 runs 17 residues. J lost 5 bases, V lost 7 bases, and 10 bases had no gene match. CDR1 MNHEY and CDR2 SVGEGT come from the germline V gene. CDR3: CASTLTSGGVVDNEQFF. Written as DNA, the CDR3 is TGTGCCAGCACCTTGACTAGCGGGGGGGTGGTCGACAATGAGCAGTTCTTC.

This clonotype occurred many times. The J gene is TRBJ1-1, the V gene TRBV20-1, with 7 nucleotides matching TRBD1. Losses at the gene ends were 0 bases for V and 4 bases for J; bases not matched to a gene: 14. Per germline, CDR1 DFQATT and CDR2 SNEGSKA (reference sequence). The CDR3 contains 17 residues. The CDR3 here is CSARDEAGGRLGTEAFF. The DNA for the CDR3 is TGCAGTGCTAGAGATGAGGCAGGGGGTCGTTTAGGCACTGAAGCTTTCTTT.

This clonotype came up many times. The J gene is TRBJ2-3, the V gene TRBV6-1; 7 positions agree with TRBD1. The CDR3 extends over 15 amino acids. With 5 bases clipped from V and 3 bases from J, the junction kept 8 bases outside the gene matches. The germline V gene has CDR1 MNHNS and CDR2 SASEGT. CDR3 residues: CASSPNRGSTDTQYF. The CDR3 bases are TGTGCCAGCAGTCCGAACAGGGGTTCGACAGATACGCAGTATTTT.

On this clonotype: One base away lies a much larger clone, so this may be a sequencing read error. This sequence joins TRBV7-2 and TRBJ2-1; TRBD1 might be the D (6 bases). Trimming pared 1 base from V and 2 bases from J, leaving 12 bases between. Germline V CDR1 and CDR2: SGHTA, FQGNSA. The CDR3 loop spans 16 amino acids. CDR3 amino acids: CASSLEGGVPYNEQFF. In DNA, the CDR3 is TGTGCCAGCAGCTTAGAAGGGGGAGTCCCCTACAATGAGCAGTTCTTC.

As regards this clonotype: A read error likely explains this, since a far larger clone differs by one base. V usage is TRBV28 and J usage is TRBJ2-7; 11 bases fit TRBD1. Per the germline V gene, CDR1 is MDHEN and CDR2 is SYDVKM. There are 16 residues in the CDR3. V lost 3 bases and J lost 2; bases outside the gene matches: 6. The CDR3 protein is CASSFGRTGGPYEQYF. The CDR3 DNA reads as TGTGCCAGCAGTTTCGGAAGGACAGGGGGCCCCTACGAGCAGTACTTC.

This clonotype was seen many times. DNA for the CDR3: TGTGCCAGTAGCCAACCGGGACAGGGCTTCGGTGAGCAGTTCTTC. It is translated as CASSQPGQGFGEQFF. V is TRBV19 and J is TRBJ2-1; the match to TRBD1 covers 9 bases. The V segment lost 6 bases and the J segment 9 bases; nucleotides outside the gene matches: 12. Germline V gene sequence: CDR1 LNHDA, CDR2 SQIVND (reference sequence). The CDR3 is made up of 15 amino acids.

This clonotype was counted between two and nine times. A junction boundary mismatches the germline segment, possibly from a read error. The V gene is TRBV20-1, the J gene TRBJ1-2; TRBD1 is a possible D gene (6 bases). The germline CDR1 and CDR2 sequences are DFQATT and SNEGSKA (reference sequence). CDR3 length equals 13 residues. The CDR3 DNA reads as TGCTGTGCTAGAGGGGGGTCTAACTATGGCTACACCTTC. It yields the protein CCARGGSNYGYTF.

CDR3 DNA: TGCGCCAGCAGCCAAGGAAAGGTAGCGGGGGTACTCGGGGAGCTGTTTTTT. It specifies CASSQGKVAGVLGELFF. The chain couples TRBV4-3 to TRBJ2-2; TRBD2 matches at 9 bases. This CDR3 spans 17 amino acids. V shed 1 base, J shed 7 bases, and the junction held 10 bases outside the gene matches. In germline, CDR1 is LGHNA, CDR2 YSLEER.

Ten or more counts support this clonotype. The chain joins TRBV4-1 to TRBJ1-1; the D is unclear. The germline V gene encodes CDR1 MGHRA and CDR2 YSYEKL. Trimming shortened V by 0 bases and J by 8 bases, and 13 bases separated the two germline ends. This CDR3 is built from 14 residues. The CDR3 reads CASSQEGSRGEAFF. The CDR3 DNA follows: TGCGCCAGCAGCCAAGAAGGGAGCCGGGGAGAAGCTTTCTTT.

This clonotype was counted ten times or more. The chain joins TRBV12-3 or TRBV12-4 to TRBJ2-3; maybe TRBD1 (6 bases). The CDR3 consists of 13 residues. V dropped 8 bases and J dropped 2 bases, with 11 bases sitting between them. DNA for the CDR3: TGTGCCAGCGGGACACATGCCACAGATACGCAGTATTTT. This sequence encodes CASGTHATDTQYF.

V is TRBV12-3 or TRBV12-4 and J is TRBJ2-1; TRBD1 aligns across 8 bases. The CDR3 runs to 16 residues. Trimming took 6 bases from V and 8 from J; bases not matched to a gene: 15. The CDR3 nucleotides are TGTGCCAGCAGCCTAAGGACAGGGATGTCTGCGGATGAGCAGTTCTTC. Protein product: CASSLRTGMSADEQFF.

As for this clonotype: A much bigger clone sits one base away, suggesting this may be a read error. The rearrangement joins TRBV20-1 to TRBJ2-3; tentative D call: TRBD1 (5 bases). V lost 0 bases and J lost 1, with 8 bases in between. The CDR3 loop spans 14 amino acids. Germline V lookup: CDR1 DFQATT, CDR2 SNEGSKA (reference sequence). In nucleotides, the CDR3 is TGCAGTGCTAGAGATTCACAGGGCACAGATACGCAGTATTTT. Translated, it gives CSARDSQGTDTQYF.

This clonotype was seen at least ten times. The gene calls are TRBV12-3 or TRBV12-4 and TRBJ2-3; D assignment may be TRBD1 or TRBD2 (5 bases each). The CDR3 sequence is 14 residues long. The V end lost 8 bases, the J end lost 2 bases, and 14 bases lay between the germline ends. The CDR3 loop is CASGWGPDTDTQYF. CDR3 bases: TGTGCCAGCGGGTGGGGACCCGACACAGATACGCAGTATTTT.

This chain connects TRBV20-1 to TRBJ1-2, with D unresolved. Germline CDR1 DFQATT, CDR2 SNEGSKA (reference sequence). CDR3 length equals 12 residues. V was shortened by 6 bases and J by 4 bases, with 12 bases between the two germline ends. The CDR3, as DNA: TGCAGTGCATGGACCCACCTCTATGGCTACACCTTC. Translation gives CSAWTHLYGYTF.